This TCR beta chain emerged from a study of cytomegalovirus exposure and HLA in healthy donors. Study-level results: Most observed TCR sequences were rare, whereas some public TCRs were detected in many donors. High sensitivity and specificity were reportedly achieved when the classifier diagnosed cytomegalovirus status. Later, an analysis found that common viral pathogens appeared to be linked with several of the most significant clusters. The authors enumerated around 150 TCR beta chains as linked to cytomegalovirus.

The CDR3 loop spans 13 amino acids. Trimming removed 8 bases from V and 7 bases from J, with 15 bases in between. Germline V gene sequence: CDR1 MGHDK, CDR2 SYGVNS. The PCR contained 60 Vbeta and 13 Jbeta primers. This table comes from immunoSEQ multiplex PCR, and its TCRdb copy is limited to in-frame clones, with some not included. In the table there are around 140,000 clones, over 60% of which are singletons. In the case of this clone: Its antigen is still unknown.

The source is a woman aged 18 to 35 in good health and CMV-seronegative. V gene TRBV25-1 combines with J gene TRBJ1-5; maybe TRBD1 (6 bases). Sample: PBMCs. The CDR3 DNA reads TGTGCCAGCGGGGTAACAGGGACGCAGCCCCAGCATTTT. It yields the protein CASGVTGTQPQHF.